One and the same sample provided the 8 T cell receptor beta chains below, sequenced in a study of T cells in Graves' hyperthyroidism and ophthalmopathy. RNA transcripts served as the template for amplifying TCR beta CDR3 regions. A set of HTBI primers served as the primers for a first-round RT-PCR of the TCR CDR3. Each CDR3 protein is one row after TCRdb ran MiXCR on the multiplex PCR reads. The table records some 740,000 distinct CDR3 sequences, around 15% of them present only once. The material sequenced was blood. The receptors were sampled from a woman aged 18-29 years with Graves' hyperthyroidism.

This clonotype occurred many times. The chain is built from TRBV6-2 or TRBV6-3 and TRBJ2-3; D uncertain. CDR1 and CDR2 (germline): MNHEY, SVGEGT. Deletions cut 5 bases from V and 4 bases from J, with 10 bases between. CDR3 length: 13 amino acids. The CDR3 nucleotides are TGTGCCAGCAGTCTCGACGAGGCAGATACGCAGTATTTT. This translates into CASSLDEADTQYF.

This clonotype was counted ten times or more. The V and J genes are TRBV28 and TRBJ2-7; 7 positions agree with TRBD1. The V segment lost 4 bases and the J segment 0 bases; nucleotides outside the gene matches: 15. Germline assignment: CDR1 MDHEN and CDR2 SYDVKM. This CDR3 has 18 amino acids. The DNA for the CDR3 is TGTGCCAGCAGTTACCCGATCGTGTTGGGACAGAGCTCCTACGAGCAGTACTTC. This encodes CASSYPIVLGQSSYEQYF.

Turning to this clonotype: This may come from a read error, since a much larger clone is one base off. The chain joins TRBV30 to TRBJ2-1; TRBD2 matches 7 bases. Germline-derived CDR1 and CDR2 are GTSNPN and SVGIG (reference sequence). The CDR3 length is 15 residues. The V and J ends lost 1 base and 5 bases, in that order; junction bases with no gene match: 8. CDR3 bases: TGTGCCTGGAGTGGGACGGGAGGTCAAAACAATGAGCAGTTCTTC. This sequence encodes CAWSGTGGQNNEQFF.

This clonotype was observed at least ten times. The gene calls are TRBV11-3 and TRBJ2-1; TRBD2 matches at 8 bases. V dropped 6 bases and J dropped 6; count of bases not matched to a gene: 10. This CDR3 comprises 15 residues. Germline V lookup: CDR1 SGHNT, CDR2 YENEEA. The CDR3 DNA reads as TGTGCCAGCAGTACGATAGCGGGACGAAGCAATGAGCAGTTCTTC. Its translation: CASSTIAGRSNEQFF. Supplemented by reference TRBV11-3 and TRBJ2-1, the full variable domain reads EAGVVQSPRYKIIEKKQPVAFWCNPISGHNTLYWYLQNLGQGPELLIRYENEEAVDDSQLPKDRFSAERLKGVDSTLKIQPAELGDSAVYLCASSTIAGRSNEQFFGPGTRLTVL.

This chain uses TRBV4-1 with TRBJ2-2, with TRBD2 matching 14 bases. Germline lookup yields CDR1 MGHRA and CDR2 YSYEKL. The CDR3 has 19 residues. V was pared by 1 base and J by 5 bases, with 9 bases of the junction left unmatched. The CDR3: CASSQVATSGRAWTGELFF. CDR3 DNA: TGCGCCAGCAGCCAAGTTGCGACTAGCGGGAGGGCGTGGACCGGGGAGCTGTTTTTT.

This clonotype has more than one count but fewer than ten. CDR3 bases: TGTGCCAGCAGCCACGGACGGTGGAATGGCTACACCTTC. It codes for CASSHGRWNGYTF. The chain employs TRBV3-1 and TRBJ1-2; unclear D gene. CDR1 is LGHDT, CDR2 YNNKEL, per germline (reference sequence). The length of the CDR3 is 13 residues. V was cut by 3 bases and J by 6 bases, with 11 bases left in between.

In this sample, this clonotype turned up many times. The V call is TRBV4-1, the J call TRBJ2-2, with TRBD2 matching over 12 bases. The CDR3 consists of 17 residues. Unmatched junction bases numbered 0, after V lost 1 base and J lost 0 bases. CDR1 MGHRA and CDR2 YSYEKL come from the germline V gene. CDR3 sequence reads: CASSQGTSGANTGELFF. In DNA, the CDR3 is TGCGCCAGCAGCCAAGGGACTAGCGGGGCGAACACCGGGGAGCTGTTTTTT.

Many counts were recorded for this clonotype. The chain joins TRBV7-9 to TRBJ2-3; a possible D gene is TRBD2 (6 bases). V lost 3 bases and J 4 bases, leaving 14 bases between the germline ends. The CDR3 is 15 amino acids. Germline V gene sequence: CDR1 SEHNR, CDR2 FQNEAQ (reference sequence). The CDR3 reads CASSLTSTRSDTQYF. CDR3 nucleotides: TGTGCCAGCAGCTTGACTAGTACCCGGTCAGATACGCAGTATTTT. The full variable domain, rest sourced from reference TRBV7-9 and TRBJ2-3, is DTGVSQNPRHKITKRGQNVTFRCDPISEHNRLYWYRQTLGQGPEFLTYFQNEAQLEKSRLLSDRFSAERPKGSFSTLEIQRTEQGDSAMYLCASSLTSTRSDTQYFGPGTRLTVL.